Listed here are 14 T cell receptor beta chains from one sample, sequenced in a study of cytomegalovirus exposure and HLA in healthy donors. It was with 60 Vbeta and 13 Jbeta primers that the PCR ran. TCRdb's copy holds only in-frame clones and misses some; the assay was immunoSEQ multiplex PCR. The table shows 100,000 to 120,000 clones, with around 85% occurring only once. Sequenced material: PBMCs. The receptor source for this set is a man in his forties in good health and CMV-seronegative.

The chain carries TRBV29-1 and TRBJ1-1, with D tentatively TRBD1 (6 bases). The CDR3 consists of 11 residues. Germline V lookup: CDR1 SQVTM, CDR2 ANQGSEA. The V end lost 5 bases, the J end lost 4 bases, and 8 bases lay between the germline ends. Here the CDR3 DNA reads TGCAGCGTTCAGACAGGCACTGAAGCTTTCTTT. Amino acid sequence: CSVQTGTEAFF. The variable domain in full, completed from reference TRBV29-1 and TRBJ1-1, reads SAVISQKPSRDICQRGTSLTIQCQVDSQVTMMFWYRQQPGQSLTLIATANQGSEATYESGFVIDKFPISRPNLTFSTLTVSNMSPEDSSIYLCSVQTGTEAFFGQGTRLTVV.

This clone was detected once. CDR3 nucleotide sequence: TGTGCCAGCAGTTTACTAGCGGGGTACACCGGGGAGCTGTTTTTT. Translating gives CASSLLAGYTGELFF. This chain links TRBV7-9 with TRBJ2-2; 10 bases are shared with TRBD2. Germline CDR1 is SEHNR and CDR2 is FQNEAQ (reference sequence). V was clipped by 6 bases and J by 3 bases; unmatched bases: 4. This CDR3 spans 15 amino acids.

V and J are TRBV6-5 and TRBJ2-5, with D uncertain. V lost 4 bases and J 5 bases, leaving 14 bases between the germline ends. There are 14 residues in the CDR3. CDR1 and CDR2 (germline): MNHEY, SVGAGI. The CDR3 DNA reads TGTGCCAGCAGTTTCGCCTCTAGTGTCGAGACCCAGTACTTC. It is translated as CASSFASSVETQYF.

The V call is TRBV6-6, the J call TRBJ1-1; a possible D gene is TRBD1 (5 bases). The germline CDR1 and CDR2 sequences are MNHNY and SVGAGI (reference sequence). V lost 8 bases to trimming and J lost 3 bases, with 19 bases between them. The CDR3 totals 15 residues. In DNA form, the CDR3 reads TGTGCCAGCGGAATCATCTCCAGGGAGGACACTGAAGCTTTCTTT. Its translation: CASGIISREDTEAFF.

The V gene is TRBV7-2, the J gene TRBJ1-1; D call uncertain. The germline V gene encodes CDR1 SGHTA and CDR2 FQGNSA. The CDR3 spans 15 residues. V lost 6 bases to trimming and J lost 5 bases, with 19 bases between them. The CDR3 sequence is CASRGAESSWTEAFF. CDR3 nucleotides: TGTGCCAGCAGGGGCGCCGAATCATCTTGGACTGAAGCTTTCTTT.

The chain combines TRBV5-1 with TRBJ1-6; 10 nucleotides match TRBD1. Germline loops: CDR1 SGHRS, CDR2 YFSETQ. The junction had 12 bases not matched to a gene; V was cut back by 4 bases and J by 14 bases. There are 15 residues in the CDR3. CDR3 nucleotides: TGCGCCAGCAGCCCAGAGACAGGGGGCGTCCGAGCCCTCCACTTT. This gives the protein CASSPETGGVRALHF.

The chain combines TRBV28 with TRBJ1-5; 7 positions agree with TRBD1. Trimming removed 9 bases from V and 5 bases from J; junction bases left unmatched: 4. This CDR3 is 12 amino acids long. CDR1 is MDHEN, CDR2 SYDVKM, per germline. The CDR3 here is CASGGGYQPQHF. The CDR3 DNA reads TGTGCCAGTGGAGGGGGCTATCAGCCCCAGCATTTT.

This chain uses TRBV10-3 with TRBJ1-2; D remains unclear. Deletions cut 7 bases from V and 7 bases from J, with 19 bases between. In germline, CDR1 is ENHRY, CDR2 SYGVKD. The CDR3 sequence is 14 residues long. DNA for the CDR3: TGTGCCATCACCTCGGCCCCGGATTCGGGTGGCTACACCTTC. Translation: CAITSAPDSGGYTF.

V is TRBV30 and J is TRBJ2-5; possible D gene TRBD2, 6 bases. The germline V gene encodes CDR1 GTSNPN and CDR2 SVGIG (reference sequence). V dropped 4 bases and J dropped 5 bases, with 14 bases sitting between them. This CDR3 is 13 amino acids long. Here the CDR3 reads CAWIPGGGETQYF. The CDR3 bases are TGTGCCTGGATCCCCGGGGGTGGCGAGACCCAGTACTTC.

The CDR3 coding sequence is TGTGCCTGTTCCTTAGGACAGTACGAGCAGTACTTC. This encodes CACSLGQYEQYF. V and J are TRBV30 and TRBJ2-7, with a tentative D call TRBD1 (6 bases). The ends were cut back, 6 bases at V and 4 bases at J, with 13 bases in the middle. The CDR3 is made up of 12 amino acids. CDR1 GTSNPN and CDR2 SVGIG come from the germline V gene (reference sequence).

The J gene is TRBJ2-1, the V gene TRBV5-1, with D tentatively TRBD2 (6 bases). Deletions cut 0 bases from V and 4 bases from J, with 14 bases between. Germline V CDR1 and CDR2: SGHRS, YFSETQ. The CDR3 has 16 residues. The CDR3 DNA sequence: TGCGCCAGCAGCTTGGCGGGGGAAACCCTATACAATGAGCAGTTCTTC. Translation gives CASSLAGETLYNEQFF. The full variable domain, completed using reference TRBV5-1 and TRBJ2-1, is KAGVTQTPRYLIKTRGQQVTLSCSPISGHRSVSWYQQTPGQGLQFLFEYFSETQRNKGNFPGRFSGRQFSNSRSEMNVSTLELGDSALYLCASSLAGETLYNEQFFGPGTRLTVL.

The V and J genes are TRBV27 and TRBJ1-4; the match to TRBD1 covers 7 bases. Germline CDR1 MNHEY, CDR2 SMNVEV (reference sequence). The CDR3 runs 15 residues. Losses at the gene ends were 2 bases for V and 4 bases for J; bases not matched to a gene: 4. The chain's CDR3 is CASSLEGQSNEKLFF. DNA of the CDR3: TGTGCCAGCAGTTTAGAGGGACAGAGTAATGAAAAACTGTTTTTT.

The chain combines TRBV19 with TRBJ2-1, with D maybe TRBD1 (6 bases). V lost 5 bases to trimming and J lost 0 bases, with 11 bases between them. Per germline, CDR1 LNHDA and CDR2 SQIVND (reference sequence). The CDR3 has 15 amino acids. CDR3 nucleotides: TGTGCCAGTAGTCCCAGACAGGCCTCCTACAATGAGCAGTTCTTC. Translated, it gives CASSPRQASYNEQFF. Full variable domain (rest looked up from reference TRBV19 and TRBJ2-1): DGGITQSPKYLFRKEGQNVTLSCEQNLNHDAMYWYRQDPGQGLRLIYYSQIVNDFQKGDIAEGYSVSREKKESFPLTVTSAQKNPTAFYLCASSPRQASYNEQFFGPGTRLTVL.

The J gene is TRBJ2-2, the V gene TRBV19; TRBD1 matches 11 bases. The CDR3 covers 15 residues. CDR1 is LNHDA, CDR2 SQIVND, per germline (reference sequence). Trimming took 5 bases from V and 5 from J; bases not matched to a gene: 4. The CDR3 is CASSVGQGATGELFF. CDR3 bases: TGTGCCAGTAGTGTAGGACAGGGGGCTACCGGGGAGCTGTTTTTT. The whole variable domain, filled in from reference TRBV19 and TRBJ2-2, reads DGGITQSPKYLFRKEGQNVTLSCEQNLNHDAMYWYRQDPGQGLRLIYYSQIVNDFQKGDIAEGYSVSREKKESFPLTVTSAQKNPTAFYLCASSVGQGATGELFFGEGSRLTVL.